Listed below are T cell receptor beta chains from one sample, sequenced in a study of blood T cell repertoires in COVID-19. TCRdb keeps only in-frame clones here, not all; method: immunoSEQ multiplex PCR. Of some 73,000 clones in the sample, 65% to 85% were seen once. The sequenced sample was peripheral blood. These receptors all come from a human donor in a cohort sampled during active COVID-19. The CDR3 runs from the conserved cysteine through the conserved F or W. Each record gives: V gene, clone size, J gene, D gene, CDR3 protein, CDR3 DNA. A D gene is named only where the DNA matches it firmly. Only some rows state a clone size, as once, few, many or a class for expanded clones.

TRBV9	-	TRBJ1-2	-	CASSHAVVGSESYGYTF	TGTGCCAGCAGCCACGCGGTCGTAGGGAGTGAGAGCTATGGCTACACCTTC
TRBV27	-	TRBJ1-6	-	CASSLSASISPLHF	TGTGCCAGCAGTTTATCCGCCAGTATTTCACCCCTCCACTTT
TRBV4-1	-	TRBJ2-2	TRBD1	CASSQGQGRYGELFF	TGCGCCAGCAGCCAAGGACAGGGTCGGTACGGGGAGCTGTTTTTT
TRBV4-1	-	TRBJ2-7	-	CASSQDEVSRSEQYF	TGCGCCAGCAGCCAAGATGAAGTTTCTCGCAGCGAGCAGTACTTC
TRBV19	-	TRBJ2-3	TRBD2	CASSKDTGTTYPDTQYF	TGTGCCAGTAGTAAAGATACCGGGACTACCTACCCAGATACGCAGTATTTT
TRBV21-1	-	TRBJ2-7	-	CPPARDRNPYEQYF	TGTCCTCCCGCGAGGGACAGGAACCCCTACGAGCAGTACTTC
TRBV28	once	TRBJ2-1	-	CASSLSRANEQFF	TGTGCCAGCAGTCTAAGCAGGGCCAATGAGCAGTTCTTC
TRBV7-6	-	TRBJ1-4	-	CASSPITTTNEKLFF	TGTGCCAGCAGCCCTATCACCACAACTAATGAAAAACTGTTTTTT
TRBV7-3	once	TRBJ2-5	-	CASSLYGARETQYF	TGTGCCAGCAGCTTATATGGGGCCAGAGAGACCCAGTACTTC
TRBV7-8	-	TRBJ2-6	TRBD2	CASSLARLAGGSGANVLTF	TGTGCCAGCAGCTTAGCGAGACTAGCGGGGGGGTCTGGGGCCAACGTCCTGACTTTC
TRBV7-3	-	TRBJ1-1	-	CASSLTGNTEAFF	TGTGCCAGCAGCTTGACAGGAAACACTGAAGCTTTCTTT
TRBV18	once	TRBJ2-1	-	CASSPIRAELTRSYNEQFF	TGTGCCAGCTCACCAATTAGAGCGGAACTGACCCGCTCCTACAATGAGCAGTTCTTC
TRBV12-5	-	TRBJ1-4	TRBD1	CASGEQAGGGEKLFF	TGTGCTAGTGGTGAACAAGCAGGGGGCGGTGAAAAACTGTTTTTT
TRBV15	few	TRBJ1-2	TRBD1	CATTGTGYHGYTF	TGTGCCACGACCGGGACAGGGTATCACGGCTACACCTTC
TRBV6-5	-	TRBJ1-5	-	CASSYEGPLSNQPQHF	TGTGCCAGCAGTTATGAGGGTCCGTTGAGCAATCAGCCCCAGCATTTT
TRBV3-1/TRBV3-2	once	TRBJ2-1	-	CASSLTQANEQFF	TGTGCCAGCAGCCTCACCCAGGCTAATGAGCAGTTCTTC
TRBV6-1	once	TRBJ2-1	TRBD1	CASSEGTGGRDEQFF	TGTGCCAGCAGTGAAGGGACAGGGGGCAGGGATGAGCAGTTCTTC
TRBV7-2	-	TRBJ1-1	-	CASSLAGRGNTEAFF	TGTGCCAGCAGTTTAGCCGGCAGGGGGAACACTGAAGCTTTCTTT
TRBV4-1	-	TRBJ2-2	TRBD1	CASSLTGPTGELFF	TGCGCCAGCAGCTTGACAGGGCCCACCGGGGAGCTGTTTTTT
TRBV28	-	TRBJ1-1	-	CASSRNTEAFF	TGTGCCAGCAGCCGGAACACTGAAGCTTTCTTT